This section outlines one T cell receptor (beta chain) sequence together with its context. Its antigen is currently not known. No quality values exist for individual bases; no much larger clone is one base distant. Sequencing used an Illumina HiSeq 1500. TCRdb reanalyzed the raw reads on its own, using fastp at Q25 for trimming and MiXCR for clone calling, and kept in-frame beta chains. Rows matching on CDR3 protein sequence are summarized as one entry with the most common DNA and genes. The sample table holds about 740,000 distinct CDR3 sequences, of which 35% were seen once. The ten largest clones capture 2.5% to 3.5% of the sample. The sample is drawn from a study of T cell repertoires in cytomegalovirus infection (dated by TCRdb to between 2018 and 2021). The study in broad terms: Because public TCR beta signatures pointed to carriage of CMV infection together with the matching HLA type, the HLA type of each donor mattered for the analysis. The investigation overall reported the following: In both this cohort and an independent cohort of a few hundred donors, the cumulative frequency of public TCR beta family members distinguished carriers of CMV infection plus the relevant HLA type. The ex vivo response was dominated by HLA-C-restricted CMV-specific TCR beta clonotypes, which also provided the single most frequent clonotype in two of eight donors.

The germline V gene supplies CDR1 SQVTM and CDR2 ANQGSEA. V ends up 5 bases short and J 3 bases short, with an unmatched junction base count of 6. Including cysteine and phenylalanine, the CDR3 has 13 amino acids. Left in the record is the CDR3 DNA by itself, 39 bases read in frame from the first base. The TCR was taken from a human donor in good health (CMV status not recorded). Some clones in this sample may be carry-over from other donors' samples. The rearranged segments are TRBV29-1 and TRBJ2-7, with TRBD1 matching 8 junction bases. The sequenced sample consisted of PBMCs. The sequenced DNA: TGCAGCGTTTGGTCAGGGGGCCGCTACGAGCAGTACTTC. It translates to CSVWSGGRYEQYF.